The 7 T cell receptor beta chains given below trace back to one sample, sequenced in a study of early stage breast cancer tumors. This table comes from immunoSEQ multiplex PCR, and its TCRdb copy is limited to in-frame clones, with some not included. The table includes more than 65,000 clones, around 80% detected once. Sequencing used blood. The origin of the receptors is a person in their 40s with breast cancer.

This chain uses TRBV10-3 with TRBJ2-1; D possibly uses TRBD1 or TRBD2 (6 bases each). This CDR3 region has 15 residues. Trimming took off 4 bases at V and 6 bases at J, with 16 bases between the two ends. CDR1 is ENHRY, CDR2 SYGVKD, per germline. The CDR3 spells CAISVTGGLGNEQFF. CDR3 DNA: TGTGCCATCAGTGTGACCGGGGGCCTGGGCAATGAGCAGTTCTTC.

The gene calls are TRBV29-1 and TRBJ2-3, with a tentative D call TRBD1 (7 bases). From germline, CDR1 is SQVTM and CDR2 ANQGSEA. This CDR3 spans 14 amino acids. The V end was cut by 6 bases, the J end by 4 bases, with 17 bases between. The CDR3 reads CSVGGRGLPDTQYF. Here the CDR3 DNA reads TGCAGCGTGGGGGGTAGGGGGCTCCCAGATACGCAGTATTTT.

The CDR3 coding sequence is TGTGCCAGCAGTGACACCCAGGGGACACTTCTTCATGGCTACACCTTC. Protein product: CASSDTQGTLLHGYTF. The rearrangement links TRBV6-4 to TRBJ1-2; tentative D call: TRBD1 (6 bases). Trimming shortened V by 2 bases and J by 6 bases, and 19 bases separated the two germline ends. Germline V gives CDR1 MRHNA, CDR2 SNTAGT. The CDR3 sequence is 16 residues long.

This clone was counted a single time. V usage is TRBV5-8 and J usage is TRBJ1-4; 8 positions agree with TRBD1. V shed 5 bases, J shed 3 bases, and the junction held 6 bases outside the gene matches. The CDR3 contains 15 residues. Germline values: CDR1 SGHTS, CDR2 YDEGEE. The CDR3 sequence: CASRFGGQANEKLFF. DNA for the CDR3: TGTGCCAGCAGATTTGGGGGACAGGCTAATGAAAAACTGTTTTTT.

The J gene is TRBJ1-1, the V gene TRBV19; D remains ambiguous. The V end was cut by 6 bases, the J end by 7 bases, with 18 bases between. There are 14 residues in the CDR3. The germline CDR1 and CDR2 sequences are LNHDA and SQIVND (reference sequence). The CDR3 DNA reads TGTGCCAGTAGAGAGATTGGGTTGTGGAGTGAAGCTTTCTTT. Translating it yields CASREIGLWSEAFF.

This clone appeared once. V usage is TRBV12-5 and J usage is TRBJ1-5, with TRBD1 identical over 10 bases. Germline V gives CDR1 LGHNT, CDR2 FRNRAP. Trimming took 1 base from V and 1 from J; bases not matched to a gene: 7. This CDR3 has 18 amino acids. DNA for the CDR3: TGTGCTAGTGGTTTGGCGGACAGGGGGAGAGTAAGCAATCAGCCCCAGCATTTT. Its translation: CASGLADRGRVSNQPQHF. The full variable domain, with the rest looked up from reference TRBV12-5 and TRBJ1-5, is DARVTQTPRHKVTEMGQEVTMRCQPILGHNTVFWYRQTMMQGLELLAYFRNRAPLDDSGMPKDRFSAEMPDATLATLKIQPSEPRDSAVYFCASGLADRGRVSNQPQHFGDGTRLSIL.

The J gene is TRBJ2-1, the V gene TRBV18, with TRBD2 matching over 8 bases. Germline assignment: CDR1 KGHSH and CDR2 LQKENI. V shed 0 bases, J shed 8 bases, and the junction held 6 bases outside the gene matches. The CDR3 extends over 15 amino acids. CDR3: CASSPPSGAWDEQFF. CDR3 DNA: TGTGCCAGCTCACCACCTAGCGGGGCCTGGGATGAGCAGTTCTTC.